The clone carrying this TCR beta chain has more than one count but fewer than ten. Recovered Cohort 3 donors showed two negative PCRs, clearance, or symptom resolution. The CDR3 is 17 residues long. Germline lookup yields CDR1 SGHRS and CDR2 YFSETQ. The V gene lost 2 bases and the J gene lost 4 bases, with 21 bases spanning the gap. Original processing notes: Scientists estimated how many nucleated cells there were by amplifying reference gene primers. Method: immunoSEQ multiplex PCR; TCRdb's copy keeps in-frame clones and lacks some. V, J and clone size reflect that table, while D and trimming were determined from the DNA. Among under 200,000 clones listed, 82% were seen once. This record comes from a study of blood T cell repertoires in COVID-19. As for the study in general: The study drew acute and convalescent COVID-19 samples from the United States, Italy and Spain. PBMCs, B-cell-depleted T cells, or T cells were the source of the cDNA or gDNA that made up the material.

This chain links TRBV5-1 with TRBJ1-1, with D tentatively TRBD1 (6 bases). This clonotype was obtained from a man aged 50-59 years who had recovered from COVID-19. Source material: PBMCs or T cells enriched from blood (not recorded which). The CDR3 is CASSLDPNTGSGTEAFF. The CDR3 nucleotides read TGCGCCAGCAGCTTAGACCCTAATACAGGGTCCGGCACTGAAGCTTTCTTT.